This T cell receptor (beta chain) originates from a study of human T cells and chemical hapten exposure. Study background: Patients, predominantly female, presented with alopecia areata, totalis or universalis.

Study-level results: Alopecia in the donors means their immune response may deviate from healthy people's.

Attachment of unique molecular identifiers to individual cDNA molecules was performed in the library. Each CDR3 protein is one row after TCRdb ran MiXCR on the RACE reads. The sample shows some 79,000 distinct CDR3 sequences, 11% of them seen only once. This clonotype came up many times. Its target is not known. From germline, CDR1 is SEHNR and CDR2 FQNEAQ (reference sequence). This CDR3 spans 16 amino acids. Losses at the gene ends were 5 bases for V and 1 base for J; bases not matched to a gene: 9. As to time point: patch test 3, about 24 weeks after DPC sensitization. As to treatment: therapeutic diphenylcyclopropenone sensitization with weekly scalp DPC. Alopecia patients, 18 to 70 years old and DPC-suitable, served as donors.

This chain joins TRBV7-9 and TRBJ2-3; 7 positions match TRBD2. The source of this sequence is a woman aged 45 to 65 with alopecia areata. Some clones in this sample may be carry-over from other donors' samples. The starting material was whole blood, obtained in connection with sensitization to the hapten diphenylcyclopropenone (DPC). This CDR3 reads CASSPRSREGTDTQYF. DNA of the CDR3: TGTGCCAGCAGCCCGAGGTCTCGGGAGGGCACAGATACGCAGTATTTT.